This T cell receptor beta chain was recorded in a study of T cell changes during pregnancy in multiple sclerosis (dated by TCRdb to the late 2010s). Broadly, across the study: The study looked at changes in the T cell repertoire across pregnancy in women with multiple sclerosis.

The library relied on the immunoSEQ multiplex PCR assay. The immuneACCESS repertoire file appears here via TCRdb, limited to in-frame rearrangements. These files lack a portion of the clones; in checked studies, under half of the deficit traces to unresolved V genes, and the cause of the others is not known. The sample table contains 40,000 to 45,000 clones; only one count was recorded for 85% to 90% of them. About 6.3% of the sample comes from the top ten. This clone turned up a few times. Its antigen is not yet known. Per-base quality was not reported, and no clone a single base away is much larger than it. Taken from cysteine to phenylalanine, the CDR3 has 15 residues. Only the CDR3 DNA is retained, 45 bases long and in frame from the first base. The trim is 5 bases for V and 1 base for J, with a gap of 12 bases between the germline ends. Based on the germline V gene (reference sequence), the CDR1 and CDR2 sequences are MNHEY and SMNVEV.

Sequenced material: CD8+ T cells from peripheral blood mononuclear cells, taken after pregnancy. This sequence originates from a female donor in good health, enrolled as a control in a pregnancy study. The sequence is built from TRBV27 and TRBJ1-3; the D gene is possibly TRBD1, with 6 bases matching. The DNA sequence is TGTGCCAGCAGTCTTAGGGGACATTCTGGAAACACCATATATTTT. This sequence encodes CASSLRGHSGNTIYF.